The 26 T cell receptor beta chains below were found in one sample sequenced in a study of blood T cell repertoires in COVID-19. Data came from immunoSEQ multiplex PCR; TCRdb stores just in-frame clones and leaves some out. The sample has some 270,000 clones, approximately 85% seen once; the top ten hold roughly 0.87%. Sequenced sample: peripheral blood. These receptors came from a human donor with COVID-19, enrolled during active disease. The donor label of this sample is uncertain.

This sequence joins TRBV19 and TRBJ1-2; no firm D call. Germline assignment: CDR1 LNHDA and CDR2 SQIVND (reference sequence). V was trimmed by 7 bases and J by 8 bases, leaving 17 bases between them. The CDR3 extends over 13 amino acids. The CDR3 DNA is TGTGCCAGTAATCCCCTAGGAGGGAGCGGCTACACCTTC. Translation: CASNPLGGSGYTF.

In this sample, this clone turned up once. In DNA, the CDR3 is TGTGCCAGCAGCCTTCGACACTCTGAAGCTTTCTTT. Translated: CASSLRHSEAFF. The chain joins TRBV28 to TRBJ1-1, with D unclear. The CDR3 spans 12 residues. The V gene lost 6 bases and the J gene lost 6 bases, with 11 bases spanning the gap. Germline CDR1 reads MDHEN; CDR2 reads SYDVKM. Variable domain in full (rest from reference TRBV28 and TRBJ1-1): DVKVTQSSRYLVKRTGEKVFLECVQDMDHENMFWYRQDPGLGLRLIYFSYDVKMKEKGDIPEGYSVSREKKERFSLILESASTNQTSMYLCASSLRHSEAFFGQGTRLTVV.

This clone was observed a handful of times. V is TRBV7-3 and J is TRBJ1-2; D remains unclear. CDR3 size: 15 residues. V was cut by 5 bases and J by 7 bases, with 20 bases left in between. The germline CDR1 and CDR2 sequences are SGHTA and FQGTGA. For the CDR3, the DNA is TGTGCCAGCAGCCCCGGTACGGGAGGGAAGATTGGCTACACCTTC. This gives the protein CASSPGTGGKIGYTF.

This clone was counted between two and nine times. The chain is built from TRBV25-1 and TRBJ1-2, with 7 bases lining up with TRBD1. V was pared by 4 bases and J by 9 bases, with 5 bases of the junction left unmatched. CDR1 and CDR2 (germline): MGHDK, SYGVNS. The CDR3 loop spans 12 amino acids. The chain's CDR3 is CASSGQGISYTF. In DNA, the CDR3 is TGTGCCAGCAGTGGACAGGGAATTAGCTACACCTTC.

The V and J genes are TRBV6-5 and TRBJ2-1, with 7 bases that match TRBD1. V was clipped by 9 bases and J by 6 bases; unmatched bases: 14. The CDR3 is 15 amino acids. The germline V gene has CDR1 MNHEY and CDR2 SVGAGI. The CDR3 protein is CASQEYHRGLNEQFF. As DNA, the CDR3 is TGTGCCAGTCAGGAATACCACAGGGGTCTCAATGAGCAGTTCTTC.

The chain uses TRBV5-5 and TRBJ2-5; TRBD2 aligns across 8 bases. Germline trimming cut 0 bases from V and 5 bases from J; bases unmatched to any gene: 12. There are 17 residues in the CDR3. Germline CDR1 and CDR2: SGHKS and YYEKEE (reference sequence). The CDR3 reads CASSLEGGRTGRETQYF. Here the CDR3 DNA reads TGTGCCAGCAGCTTGGAGGGCGGGAGGACGGGTAGGGAGACCCAGTACTTC.

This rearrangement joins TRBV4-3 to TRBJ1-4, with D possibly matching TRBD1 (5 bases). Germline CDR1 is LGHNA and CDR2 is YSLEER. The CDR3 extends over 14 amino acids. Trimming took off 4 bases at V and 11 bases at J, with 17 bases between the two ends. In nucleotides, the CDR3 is TGCGCCAGCAGCCCCCGGGGGGATCGGTTGAAACTGTTTTTT. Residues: CASSPRGDRLKLFF.

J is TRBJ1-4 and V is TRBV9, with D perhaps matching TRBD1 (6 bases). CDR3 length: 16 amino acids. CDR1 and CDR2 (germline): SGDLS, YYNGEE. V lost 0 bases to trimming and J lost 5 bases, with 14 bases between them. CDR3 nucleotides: TGTGCCAGCAGCGTAGCGGGTCAGGGGTCCAATGAAAAACTGTTTTTT. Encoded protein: CASSVAGQGSNEKLFF.

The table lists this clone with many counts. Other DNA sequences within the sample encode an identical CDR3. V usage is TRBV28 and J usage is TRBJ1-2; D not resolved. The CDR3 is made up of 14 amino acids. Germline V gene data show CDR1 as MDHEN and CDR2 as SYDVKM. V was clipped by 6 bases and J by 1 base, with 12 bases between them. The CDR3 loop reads CASSSSPLNYGYTF. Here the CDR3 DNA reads TGTGCCAGCAGCTCGAGTCCCCTTAACTATGGCTACACCTTC.

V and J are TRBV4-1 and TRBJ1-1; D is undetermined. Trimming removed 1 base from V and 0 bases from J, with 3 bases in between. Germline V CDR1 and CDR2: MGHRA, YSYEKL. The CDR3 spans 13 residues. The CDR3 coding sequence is TGCGCCAGCAGCCAAGTATTGAACACTGAAGCTTTCTTT. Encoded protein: CASSQVLNTEAFF.

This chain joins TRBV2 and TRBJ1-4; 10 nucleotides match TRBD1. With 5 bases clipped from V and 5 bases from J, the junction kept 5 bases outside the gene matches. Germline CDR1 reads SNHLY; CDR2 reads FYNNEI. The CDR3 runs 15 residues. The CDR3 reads CASSRWGQGNEKLFF. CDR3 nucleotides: TGTGCCAGCAGTAGGTGGGGACAGGGGAATGAAAAACTGTTTTTT.

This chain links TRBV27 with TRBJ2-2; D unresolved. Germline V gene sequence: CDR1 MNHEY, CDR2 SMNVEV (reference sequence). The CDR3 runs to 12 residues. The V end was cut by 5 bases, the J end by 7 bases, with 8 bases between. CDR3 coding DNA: TGTGCCAGCAGTCCCCCCGGCGGGGAGCTGTTTTTT. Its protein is CASSPPGGELFF.

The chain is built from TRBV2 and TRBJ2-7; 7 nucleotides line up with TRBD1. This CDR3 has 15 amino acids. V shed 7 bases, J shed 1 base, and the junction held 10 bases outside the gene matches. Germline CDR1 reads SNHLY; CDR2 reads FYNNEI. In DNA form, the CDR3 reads TGTGCCAGCAAAGCTGACAGGGCTAGGTCCTACGAGCAGTACTTC. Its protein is CASKADRARSYEQYF.

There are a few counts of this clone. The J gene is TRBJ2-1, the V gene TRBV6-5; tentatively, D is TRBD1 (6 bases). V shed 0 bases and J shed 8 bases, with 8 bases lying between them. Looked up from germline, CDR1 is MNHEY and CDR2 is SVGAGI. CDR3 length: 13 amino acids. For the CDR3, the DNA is TGTGCCAGCAGTTACTCGACAGGTTATGAGCAGTTCTTC. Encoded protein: CASSYSTGYEQFF.

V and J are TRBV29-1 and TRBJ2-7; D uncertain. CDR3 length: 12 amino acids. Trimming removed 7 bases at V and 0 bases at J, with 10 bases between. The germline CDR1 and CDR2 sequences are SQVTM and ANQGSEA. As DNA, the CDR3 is TGCAGCGCGAGTGAGGCCTCCTACGAGCAGTACTTC. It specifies CSASEASYEQYF.

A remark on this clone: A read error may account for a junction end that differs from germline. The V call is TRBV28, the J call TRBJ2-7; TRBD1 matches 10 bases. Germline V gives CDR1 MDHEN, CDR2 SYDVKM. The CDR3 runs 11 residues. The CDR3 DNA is TGTGCCAGCAGTTTAAGTGGGACAGGGGACTTC. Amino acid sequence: CASSLSGTGDF. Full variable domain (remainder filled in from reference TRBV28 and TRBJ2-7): DVKVTQSSRYLVKRTGEKVFLECVQDMDHENMFWYRQDPGLGLRLIYFSYDVKMKEKGDIPEGYSVSREKKERFSLILESASTNQTSMYLCASSLSGTGDFGPGTRLTVT.

Here the CDR3 reads CASSVAGEMGYEQYF. In nucleotides, the CDR3 is TGTGCCAGCAGCGTAGCTGGGGAGATGGGCTACGAGCAGTACTTC. V and J are TRBV9 and TRBJ2-7, with D possibly matching TRBD2 (5 bases). The V and J ends lost 0 bases and 3 bases respectively, with 13 bases between them. Germline CDR1 reads SGDLS; CDR2 reads YYNGEE. The length of the CDR3 is 15 residues.

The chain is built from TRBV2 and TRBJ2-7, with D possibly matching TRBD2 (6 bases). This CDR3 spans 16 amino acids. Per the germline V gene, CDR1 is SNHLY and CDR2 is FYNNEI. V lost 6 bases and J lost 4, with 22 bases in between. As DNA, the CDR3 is TGTGCCAGCAGGTTCCCCCTCGGGCGGGATTTGTACGAGCAGTACTTC. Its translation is CASRFPLGRDLYEQYF.

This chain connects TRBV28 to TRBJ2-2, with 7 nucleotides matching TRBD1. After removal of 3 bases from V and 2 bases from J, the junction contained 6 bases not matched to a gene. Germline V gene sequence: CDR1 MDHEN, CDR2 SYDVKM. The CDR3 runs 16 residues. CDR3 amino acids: CASSFIWDRNTGELFF. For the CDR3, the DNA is TGTGCCAGCAGTTTCATTTGGGACAGAAACACCGGGGAGCTGTTTTTT.

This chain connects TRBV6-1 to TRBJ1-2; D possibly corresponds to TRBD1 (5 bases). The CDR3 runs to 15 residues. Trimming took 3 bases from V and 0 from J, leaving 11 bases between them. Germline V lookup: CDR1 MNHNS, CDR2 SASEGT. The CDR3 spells CASSDRALANYGYTF. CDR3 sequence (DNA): TGTGCCAGCAGTGACAGGGCGTTAGCTAACTATGGCTACACCTTC.

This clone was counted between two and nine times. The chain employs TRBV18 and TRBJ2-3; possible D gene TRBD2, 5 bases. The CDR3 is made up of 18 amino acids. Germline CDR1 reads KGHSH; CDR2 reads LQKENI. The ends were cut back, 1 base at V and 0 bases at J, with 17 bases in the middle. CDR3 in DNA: TGTGCCAGCTCACCACTTCAGTTTTCTAGCTCTAGCACAGATACGCAGTATTTT. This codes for CASSPLQFSSSSTDTQYF.

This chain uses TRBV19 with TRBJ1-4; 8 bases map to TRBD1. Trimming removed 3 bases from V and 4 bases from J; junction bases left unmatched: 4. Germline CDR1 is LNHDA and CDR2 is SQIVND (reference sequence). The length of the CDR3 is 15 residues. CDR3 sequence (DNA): TGTGCCAGTAGTATTGGGACAGGCTTTAATGAAAAACTGTTTTTT. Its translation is CASSIGTGFNEKLFF.

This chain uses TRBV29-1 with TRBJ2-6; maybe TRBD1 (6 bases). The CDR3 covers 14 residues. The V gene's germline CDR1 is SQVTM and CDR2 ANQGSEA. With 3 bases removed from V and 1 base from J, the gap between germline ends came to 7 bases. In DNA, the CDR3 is TGCAGCGTTGACACAGGGTCTGGGGCCAACGTCCTGACTTTC. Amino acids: CSVDTGSGANVLTF.

The CDR3: CASSRLLAANTGELFF. CDR3 DNA: TGCGCCAGCAGTCGGTTACTAGCGGCAAACACCGGGGAGCTGTTTTTT. The rearrangement joins TRBV23-1 to TRBJ2-2, with 8 bases identical to TRBD2. TRBV23-1 qualifies as an ORF whose function is uncertain. The CDR3 runs to 16 residues. The junction had 6 bases not matched to a gene; V was cut back by 4 bases and J by 2 bases.

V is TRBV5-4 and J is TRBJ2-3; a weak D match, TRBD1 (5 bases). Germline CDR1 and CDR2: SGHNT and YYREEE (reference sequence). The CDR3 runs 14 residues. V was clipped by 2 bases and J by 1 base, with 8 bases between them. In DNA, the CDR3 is TGTGCCAGCAGCTTAAAAGGGGGCACAGATACGCAGTATTTT. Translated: CASSLKGGTDTQYF.

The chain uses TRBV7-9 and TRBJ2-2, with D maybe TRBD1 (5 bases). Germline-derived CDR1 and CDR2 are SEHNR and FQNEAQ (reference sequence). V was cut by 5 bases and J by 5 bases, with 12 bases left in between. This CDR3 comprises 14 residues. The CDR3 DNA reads TGTGCCAGCAGCCGGTCAGGGTTAACCGGGGAGCTGTTTTTT. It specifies CASSRSGLTGELFF. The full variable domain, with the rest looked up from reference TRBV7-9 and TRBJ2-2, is DTGVSQNPRHKITKRGQNVTFRCDPISEHNRLYWYRQTLGQGPEFLTYFQNEAQLEKSRLLSDRFSAERPKGSFSTLEIQRTEQGDSAMYLCASSRSGLTGELFFGEGSRLTVL.